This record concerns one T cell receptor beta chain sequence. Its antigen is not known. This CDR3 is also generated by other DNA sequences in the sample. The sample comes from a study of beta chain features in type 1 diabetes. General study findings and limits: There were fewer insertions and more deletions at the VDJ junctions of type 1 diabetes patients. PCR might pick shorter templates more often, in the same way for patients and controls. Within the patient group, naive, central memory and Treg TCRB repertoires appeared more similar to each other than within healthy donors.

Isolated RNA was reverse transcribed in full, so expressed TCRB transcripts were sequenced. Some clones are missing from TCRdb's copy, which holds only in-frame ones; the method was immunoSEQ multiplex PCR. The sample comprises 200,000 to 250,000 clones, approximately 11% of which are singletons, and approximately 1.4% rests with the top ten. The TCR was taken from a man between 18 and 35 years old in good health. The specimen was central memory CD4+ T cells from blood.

The CDR3 reads CASSVATDTQYF. CDR3 in DNA: TGTGCCAGCAGTGTAGCGACAGATACGCAGTATTTT. V is TRBV2 and J is TRBJ2-3; a weak D match, TRBD2 (5 bases). Germline CDR1 reads SNHLY; CDR2 reads FYNNEI. Deletions cut 4 bases from V and 3 bases from J, with 5 bases between. CDR3 length equals 12 residues.